This T cell receptor (beta chain) was retrieved from a study of blood T cell repertoires in COVID-19. At the level of the study: T cells, B-cell-depleted T cells, or PBMCs supplied cDNA or gDNA.

Sequenced by immunoSEQ multiplex PCR; TCRdb stores in-frame clones only, minus some. The table has more than 75,000 clones, roughly 91% seen once. V lost 3 bases to trimming and J lost 5 bases, with 8 bases between them. This CDR3 contains 13 residues. The chain joins TRBV12-3 or TRBV12-4 to TRBJ1-5, with a weak D call TRBD1 (6 bases). The sequencing sample was made of peripheral blood. The source is a woman older than 75 with active COVID-19. The CDR3 bases are TGTGCCAGCAGTTTTAGGGGGTATCAGCCCCAGCATTTT. It is translated as CASSFRGYQPQHF.